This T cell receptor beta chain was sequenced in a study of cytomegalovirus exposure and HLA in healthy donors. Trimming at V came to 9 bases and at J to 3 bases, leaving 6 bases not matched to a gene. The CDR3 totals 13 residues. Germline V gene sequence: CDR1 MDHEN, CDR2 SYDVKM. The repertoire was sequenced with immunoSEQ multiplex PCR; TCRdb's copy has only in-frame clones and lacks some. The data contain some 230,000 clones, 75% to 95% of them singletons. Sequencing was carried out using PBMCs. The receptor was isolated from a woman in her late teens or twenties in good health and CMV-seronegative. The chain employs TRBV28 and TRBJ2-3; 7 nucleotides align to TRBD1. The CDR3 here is CASMDRLTDTQYF. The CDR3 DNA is TGTGCCAGTATGGACAGGCTTACAGATACGCAGTATTTT.